The rows below give T cell receptor beta chains drawn from one sample of a study of T cell responses to AZD1222 COVID-19 vaccine. Data came from immunoSEQ multiplex PCR; TCRdb stores just in-frame clones and leaves some out. The profile covers roughly 170,000 clones, with 90% to 95% appearing a single time and around 1.5% taken by the ten largest. The source was peripheral blood, collected 28 days after the second AZD1222 dose. These receptor sequences come from an adult who received the AZD1222 COVID-19 vaccine. Each CDR3 is given with its conserved first and last residue. A D gene is named only where the DNA matches it firmly. Expanded clones are given a class, and other clones once, few, many or no size at all.

TRBJ2-1	TRBV6-5	.	once	TGTGCCAGCAGTCGGACGGAGGGAAATGAGCAGTTCTTC	CASSRTEGNEQFF
TRBJ1-2	TRBV29-1	.	.	TGCAGCGTAGGCGACGGAGAGGGTGGTGGCTACACCTTC	CSVGDGEGGGYTF
TRBJ1-6	TRBV19	.	.	TGTGCCAGTAGTATGAAGGGAGATAATTCACCCCTCCACTTT	CASSMKGDNSPLHF
TRBJ2-3	TRBV29-1	.	.	TGCAGCGTCCGACCCCCCAGCACAGATACGCAGTATTTT	CSVRPPSTDTQYF
TRBJ2-3	TRBV11-3	.	.	TGTGCCAGCAATATTCGGCGGGGTAGCACAGATACGCAGTATTTT	CASNIRRGSTDTQYF
TRBJ1-1	TRBV24-1	.	.	TGTGCCACCAGGGGACCGAACACTGAAGCTTTCTTT	CATRGPNTEAFF
TRBJ2-1	TRBV20-1	TRBD2	.	TGCAGTGCTAGTGGGCGGGGGGCTCCCCTGGGCGATGAGCAGTTCTTC	CSASGRGAPLGDEQFF
TRBJ1-1	TRBV4-1	.	.	TGCGCCAGCAGCCAAATTATGAACACTGAAGCTTTCTTT	CASSQIMNTEAFF
TRBJ1-5	TRBV2	.	.	TGTGCCAGCAGTGAAGTGAACATAAATCAGCCCCAGCATTTT	CASSEVNINQPQHF
TRBJ1-1	TRBV7-9	TRBD1	.	TGTGCCAGCAGCTTAGCCCCCGACAGGGCCCTTGAGGCTTTCTTT	CASSLAPDRALEAFF
TRBJ1-2	TRBV14	TRBD1	.	TGTGCCAGCAGCCGTACAGGGGGCAATGGCTACACCTTC	CASSRTGGNGYTF
TRBJ2-7	TRBV18	.	.	TGTGCCAGCTCAACCCTGGATAGCTCCTACGAGCAGTACTTC	CASSTLDSSYEQYF
TRBJ2-1	TRBV2	TRBD2	.	TGTGCCAGCAGTTCCGGGACTATCTCCTACAATGAGCAGTTCTTC	CASSSGTISYNEQFF
TRBJ2-2	TRBV9	TRBD2	.	TGTGCCAGCAGCGTAGAGGAGGCTTGGGAGGGGTTCACCGGGGAGCTGTTTTTT	CASSVEEAWEGFTGELFF
TRBJ2-1	TRBV5-1	.	.	TGCGCCAGCAGTGGGAGGACGTTGGCAAAAGTCTTCGAAGATCGACGGTCCTACAATGAGCAGTTCTTC	CASSGRTLAKVFEDRRSYNEQFF
TRBJ2-1	TRBV19	.	.	TGTGCCAGTAGTATGTTCGCAGGGTTCCATGAGCAGTTCTTC	CASSMFAGFHEQFF
TRBJ1-4	TRBV5-1	.	once	TGCGCCAGCAGCGTCCGGCCGAGACCTAATGAAAAACTGTTTTTT	CASSVRPRPNEKLFF
TRBJ1-1	TRBV7-2	.	.	TGTGCCAGCAGCCGGCCCCGGGGGGGACGGAACACTGAAGCTTTCTTT	CASSRPRGGRNTEAFF
TRBJ2-3	TRBV7-9	TRBD2	.	TGTGCCAGCAGCTTTTGGGCTAGCGGGAGGTATACGCAGTATTTT	CASSFWASGRYTQYF
TRBJ2-4	TRBV25-1	.	.	TGTGCCAGCAGGGGGGACCAGGGAAAAAACATTCAGTACTTC	CASRGDQGKNIQYF
TRBJ2-7	TRBV21-1	.	.	TGTGCCAGCAGCAAAAGACGTAGGGGAACCTTTTACGAGCAGTACTTC	CASSKRRRGTFYEQYF
TRBJ2-7	TRBV7-8	.	once	TGTGCCAGCAGCACGGAGGGTTTCCACGAGCAGTACTTC	CASSTEGFHEQYF
TRBJ2-1	TRBV30	.	.	TGTGCCTGGAGTGTACAGGGAGCGGATGAGCAGTTCTTC	CAWSVQGADEQFF
TRBJ1-1	TRBV2	TRBD1	.	TGTGCCAGCATGGTTTGGACAGGCCTCATGAACACTGAAGCTTTCTTT	CASMVWTGLMNTEAFF
TRBJ1-4	TRBV28	.	once	TGTGCCAGCAGTTTCAGGGTCGGTGAAAAACTGTTTTTT	CASSFRVGEKLFF
TRBJ1-6	TRBV5-5	.	.	TGTGCCAGCAACCCTACCCTAGGGGGTTCGGGTGCGAATTCACCCCTCCACTTT	CASNPTLGGSGANSPLHF
TRBJ2-7	TRBV18	TRBD1	.	TGTGCCAGCTCACCTGGACAGGCGGAGGAGCAGTACTTC	CASSPGQAEEQYF
TRBJ2-3	TRBV2	TRBD1	.	TGTGCCAGCAGTGATTACAGGGGGATCGCAGATACGCAGTATTTT	CASSDYRGIADTQYF
TRBJ2-3	TRBV7-6	.	once	TGTGCCAGCAGCTCCACCGCCCGACCCCGAAGTGGAGATACGCAGTATTTT	CASSSTARPRSGDTQYF
TRBJ2-3	TRBV7-9	.	.	TGTGCCAGCAGCCCACGGGACTCCCCTACGAATACGCAGTATTTT	CASSPRDSPTNTQYF
TRBJ2-1	TRBV3-1/TRBV3-2	.	.	TGTGCCAGCAGCCAAGAGGTTTACAATGAGCAGTTCTTC	CASSQEVYNEQFF
TRBJ2-7	TRBV5-1	.	.	TGCGCCAGCAGCTTGGAGGCTAACGAGCAGTACTTC	CASSLEANEQYF
TRBJ2-3	TRBV7-3	.	.	TGTGCCAGCAGCAGCGGCCAATTCGATACGCAGTATTTT	CASSSGQFDTQYF
TRBJ1-4	TRBV7-9	.	.	TGTGCCAGCAGCTTCGGGACAACTAATGAAAAACTGTTTTTT	CASSFGTTNEKLFF
TRBJ2-5	TRBV6-5	.	once	TGTGCCAGCAGTAGGGGGACCCAAGAGACCCAGTACTTC	CASSRGTQETQYF
TRBJ2-4	TRBV19	.	.	TGTGCCAGTAGTATAGGTCGAGGGTGGGGGGACATTCAGTACTTC	CASSIGRGWGDIQYF
TRBJ2-2	TRBV7-9	.	.	TGTGCCAGCAGCTTATCGGTTGCGAACACCGGGGAGCTGTTTTTT	CASSLSVANTGELFF
TRBJ1-2	TRBV27	TRBD1	.	TGTGCCAGCAGTTTTACCGGGACAGCCTTCTATGGCTACACCTTC	CASSFTGTAFYGYTF
TRBJ2-3	TRBV12-3/TRBV12-4	.	.	TGTGCCAGCAGTTTAACCTATTCAGATACGCAGTATTTT	CASSLTYSDTQYF
TRBJ2-5	TRBV28	TRBD1	.	TGTGCCAGCAGCCCAACAGGGGCCCTTTTTCAAGAGACCCAGTACTTC	CASSPTGALFQETQYF
TRBJ1-2	TRBV5-8	.	.	TGTGCCAGCAGCTTGGGGGAAGGGATCGGCTATGGCTACACCTTC	CASSLGEGIGYGYTF
TRBJ2-4	TRBV5-1	.	.	TGCGCCAGCAGCTTGGCCCCAGCGGGAGCCAAAAACATTCAGTACTTC	CASSLAPAGAKNIQYF
TRBJ1-2	TRBV7-2	.	.	TGTGCCAGCAGCTTGGGGGGGATGTATGGCTACACCTTC	CASSLGGMYGYTF
TRBJ2-5	TRBV7-8	.	.	TGTGCCAGCAGCAATCCGGTACGGGAGAGCGTAGAAGAGACCCAGTACTTC	CASSNPVRESVEETQYF